This TCR beta chain was obtained from a study of vaccination and CD4 T cells after COVID-19. Study summary: Six male and four female convalescents took part, two of them Hispanic. Typically, post-vaccine samples were obtained a median about 79 days after dose two, within a range of 14 to 241. Convalescent patients gave post-COVID blood a median around 91 days post-diagnosis, range 35 to 161.

In this cohort, PCR tests turned positive between March and December 2020, predating US Alpha, Beta and Delta variants. This clonotype was counted a few times. Via MiXCR, TCRdb re-called the PCR reads, giving one row per CDR3 protein. This sample has tens of thousands of distinct CDR3 sequences; roughly 51% occur once, and the top ten carry 1% to 1.2%. V dropped 0 bases and J dropped 6 bases, with 7 bases sitting between them. Germline values: CDR1 MNHEY, CDR2 SVGAGI. This CDR3 spans 13 amino acids. This TCR was sampled from a human donor who had recovered from COVID-19. The sequences come from CD4+ T cells from blood, collected before SARS-CoV-2 vaccination. This chain joins TRBV6-5 and TRBJ2-3; D is undetermined. The CDR3 here is CASSYSRDDTQYF. The CDR3 region has the DNA TGTGCCAGCAGTTACTCGAGAGATGATACGCAGTATTTT.